Described below is a single T cell receptor beta chain sequence and its context. It has no known antigen specificity. Base qualities are missing; no much larger clone stands one base away. The sample originates from a study of T cell responses to AZD1222 COVID-19 vaccine (dated by TCRdb to the early 2020s). With respect to the entire study: TCR sequencing was performed for 233 trial participants, of whom about 200 were given two doses of AZD1222 and some 26 were given two doses of MenACWY control vaccine. Trial participants were enrolled by age into subgroups of 18-55, 56-69 and 70-plus years, and about 150, 27 and 61 TCR-sequenced participants, respectively, were included in these subgroups. The paper's findings and limits, for the study overall: Reportedly, close to half of the unique spike-specific TCRs recognized epitopes lying outside the regions that are mutated in the B.1.351 and B.1.1.7 variants. The vaccine-associated CD4 TCRs covered the entire spike protein, and the dominant responses fell in regions 160-218 and 743-854. In the small 56-69-year group, the increase in depth fell short of significance, most likely because of low power. Participants were mostly white British and included more females than males, and it was suggested by the authors that clonal diversity may have been underestimated. No day 14 peak-response samples were available, so repertoires were characterized only after the peak T cell response. After two AZD1222 doses, both the breadth and the depth of spike-specific TCRs were significantly higher than at day 0 and than in MenACWY recipients. Conclusions about previously exposed vaccinees are limited because only five to seven AZD1222 recipients were SARS-CoV-2 seropositive at baseline.

The CDR3 regions of human TCRbeta chains were subjected to immunosequencing. In the source study's methods: Repertoire TCRs were checked for matches against a reference library of SARS-CoV-2-specific TCRs that had been generated using the MIRA antigen-specificity platform. Breadth was defined as the fraction of unique TCRs that were SARS-CoV-2-associated. Depth was defined as the fraction of total T cells that were SARS-CoV-2-associated. Using the MIRA data, each spike-specific TCR was assigned both to the spike region to which the TCR was reactive and to a CD4 or CD8 class. Log10-transformed breadth and depth values were compared by one-way ANOVA with Sidak's multiple comparisons tests. As stored in TCRdb, this immuneACCESS dataset retains in-frame rearrangements with V and J assigned. A fraction of the clones does not appear; measured against another copy, unresolved V genes explain less than half of the discrepancy, and the remainder lacks a known reason. The D gene and trimming were derived from the DNA, and the V and J assignments and clone size from that table. Within this sample are about 93,000 clones, with about nine tenths of them counted one time only. Less than 3.5% of the sample comes from the top ten.

Reading the germline V gene gives CDR1 SGHRS and CDR2 YFSETQ. Measured from the cysteine to the phenylalanine, the CDR3 is 14 residues long. Only the CDR3 DNA stays, 42 bases, in frame from base 1. The junction carries 13 bases between V and J, which are trimmed by 2 bases and 4 bases respectively. The time point label on this specimen signifies: baseline before first vaccination. In the paper's terms, the treatment or condition label means: meningococcal conjugate vaccine given as trial control. Vaccinee samples came from UK trials COV001 and COV002, including a single-blind randomized controlled phase 2/3 trial of AZD1222 (ChAdOx1 nCoV-19) in healthy adults. Trial participant PBMC samples were collected at day 0 and day 28 after the second dose for TCRbeta chain sequencing.

The sequence was obtained from an adult in good health. Here the sequenced sample was peripheral blood, taken on day 0 of MenACWY control vaccination. The chain employs TRBV5-1 and TRBJ2-7; a weak D assignment points to TRBD1 (6 bases agree). CDR3 region: CASSFGGHGYEQYF. The base sequence is TGCGCCAGCAGCTTTGGGGGACACGGTTACGAGCAGTACTTC.